This T cell receptor beta chain emerged from a study of identical twins. General observations from the study: Models underestimated TCR alpha sharing (out-of-frame) in monozygotic twins. Fewer insertions were carried by abundant cord blood beta clonotypes, but none was seen in memory repertoires.

This clonotype has a handful of counts. Its antigen is unidentified. TCRdb redid the calling of the 5' RACE reads with MiXCR, one entry per CDR3 protein. The data contain about 530,000 distinct CDR3 sequences, about 22% of them singletons. The germline V gene encodes CDR1 MNHEY and CDR2 SVGEGT. V shed 6 bases and J shed 4 bases, with 16 bases lying between them. The CDR3 consists of 15 residues. The same data also contributed to another study, on yellow fever vaccine responses in identical twins.

Sample: CD4+ T cells sorted from blood. The chain carries TRBV6-2 or TRBV6-3 and TRBJ1-5; D uncertain. This TCR derives from a woman younger than 30 in good health. The CDR3 nucleotides read TGTGCCAGCAGCCAAGAAAAGGGCGGGAATCAGCCCCAGCATTTT. Translating it yields CASSQEKGGNQPQHF.